The 30 T cell receptor beta chains below all came from one sample that was sequenced in a study of T cell changes during pregnancy in multiple sclerosis. Only in-frame clones appear in the TCRdb table, and some are missing; sequencing was by immunoSEQ multiplex PCR. Of some 64,000 clones listed, 70% to 90% are singletons. Specimen: peripheral blood, collected in the first trimester of pregnancy. The receptors stem from a female donor in good health, enrolled as a control in a pregnancy study.

In its sample, this clone was seen a few times. The chain employs TRBV6-6 and TRBJ2-5, with TRBD2 matching 8 bases. CDR3 length equals 15 residues. Germline V gene lookup returns CDR1 MNHNY and CDR2 SVGAGI (reference sequence). J was trimmed by 5 bases and V by 2 bases; bases with no gene match: 7. This CDR3 is CASSYGGGTQETQYF. The CDR3 region has the DNA TGTGCCAGCAGTTACGGCGGGGGGACTCAGGAGACCCAGTACTTC.

This chain joins TRBV14 and TRBJ2-6; D perhaps matches TRBD2 (5 bases). This CDR3 has 16 amino acids. Germline CDR1 reads SGHDN; CDR2 reads FVKESK. Deletions cut 4 bases from V and 0 bases from J, with 10 bases between. The chain's CDR3 is CASSPLGDSGANVLTF. The DNA of the CDR3 is TGTGCCAGCAGCCCGTTGGGAGACTCTGGGGCCAACGTCCTGACTTTC.

This clone was detected only once. This rearrangement joins TRBV6-4 to TRBJ1-1, with TRBD1 matching 7 bases. CDR1 MRHNA and CDR2 SNTAGT come from the germline V gene. This CDR3 is 13 amino acids long. Trimming removed 6 bases from V and 3 bases from J; junction bases left unmatched: 4. CDR3 sequence reads: CASSLRGDTEAFF. CDR3 sequence (DNA): TGTGCCAGCAGCCTCAGGGGGGACACTGAAGCTTTCTTT.

V gene TRBV6-5 combines with J gene TRBJ1-2; D is possibly TRBD1 (5 bases). Germline loops: CDR1 MNHEY, CDR2 SVGAGI. The ends were cut back, 2 bases at V and 5 bases at J, with 18 bases in the middle. The CDR3 consists of 16 residues. The CDR3 DNA is TGTGCCAGCAGTTACAATTGGCAGGGTATTTCATATGGCTACACCTTC. Its translation is CASSYNWQGISYGYTF.

The chain uses TRBV7-9 and TRBJ1-1; D not resolved. Germline values: CDR1 SEHNR, CDR2 FQNEAQ (reference sequence). The CDR3 runs 12 residues. V lost 10 bases and J 0 bases, leaving 9 bases between the germline ends. Written as DNA, the CDR3 is TGTGCCATCCTACTGATGAACACTGAAGCTTTCTTT. Encoded protein: CAILLMNTEAFF.

This clone was found once. This chain joins TRBV7-2 and TRBJ1-5; 8 bases agree with TRBD1. The CDR3 length is 14 residues. Germline CDR1 SGHTA, CDR2 FQGNSA. V dropped 4 bases and J dropped 13; count of bases not matched to a gene: 12. The CDR3 region is CASSSRQGSGQQHF. The CDR3 bases are TGTGCCAGCAGCTCCCGACAGGGGAGCGGACAACAGCATTTT.

The chain uses TRBV14 and TRBJ2-3; 12 bases align to TRBD2. Germline V CDR1 and CDR2: SGHDN, FVKESK. Trimming took 4 bases from V and 5 from J; bases not matched to a gene: 4. There are 15 residues in the CDR3. Here the CDR3 reads CASSPGTSGRDTQYF. For the CDR3, the DNA is TGTGCCAGCAGCCCCGGGACTAGCGGGCGAGATACGCAGTATTTT.

This chain connects TRBV7-9 to TRBJ1-3, with D perhaps matching TRBD1 (6 bases). The CDR3 is made up of 16 amino acids. Trimming stripped 9 bases from V and 0 bases from J, with 18 bases between. Germline V gene lookup returns CDR1 SEHNR and CDR2 FQNEAQ (reference sequence). CDR3 loop: CARGAPEGFSGNTIYF. The CDR3 coding sequence is TGTGCCAGGGGGGCTCCTGAAGGATTCTCTGGAAACACCATATATTTT. Full variable domain (missing parts from reference TRBV7-9 and TRBJ1-3): DTGVSQNPRHKITKRGQNVTFRCDPISEHNRLYWYRQTLGQGPEFLTYFQNEAQLEKSRLLSDRFSAERPKGSFSTLEIQRTEQGDSAMYLCARGAPEGFSGNTIYFGEGSWLTVV.

CDR3: CASSLSRANEKLFF. CDR3 DNA: TGTGCCAGCAGCTTATCCAGGGCGAATGAAAAACTGTTTTTT. This rearrangement joins TRBV13 to TRBJ1-4, with D perhaps matching TRBD1 (5 bases). V dropped 2 bases and J dropped 5 bases, with 9 bases sitting between them. Per the germline V gene, CDR1 is PRHDT and CDR2 is FYEKMQ (reference sequence). The CDR3 spans 14 residues.

The chain combines TRBV23-1 with TRBJ1-1, with no clear D. TRBV23-1 is reported as an ORF; its role is uncertain. This CDR3 region has 10 residues. Trimming removed 4 bases at V and 8 bases at J, with 5 bases between. The DNA for the CDR3 is TGCGCCAGCAGTCGAGGAGAAGCTTTCTTT. This gives the protein CASSRGEAFF.

This chain joins TRBV5-6 and TRBJ1-4, with 7 bases lining up with TRBD1. The V and J ends lost 3 bases and 7 bases, in that order; junction bases with no gene match: 3. Germline V gives CDR1 SGHDT, CDR2 YYEEEE. This CDR3 has 13 residues. The CDR3 protein is CASSWGQPEKLFF. CDR3 coding DNA: TGTGCCAGCAGCTGGGGACAGCCTGAAAAACTGTTTTTT.

The rearrangement links TRBV6-6 to TRBJ2-5; perhaps TRBD2 as D (6 bases). In germline, CDR1 is MNHNY, CDR2 SVGAGI (reference sequence). This CDR3 is built from 13 residues. The germline V and J ends were trimmed by 6 bases and 5 bases, with 13 bases remaining between them. Here the CDR3 reads CASSPSREETQYF. CDR3 coding DNA: TGTGCCAGCAGCCCCTCCCGGGAGGAGACCCAGTACTTC.

The genes are TRBV6-1 and TRBJ2-5, with 8 bases that match TRBD2. This CDR3 comprises 15 residues. Trimming at V came to 1 base and at J to 2 bases, leaving 3 bases not matched to a gene. Germline CDR1 is MNHNS and CDR2 is SASEGT. CDR3 nucleotide sequence: TGTGCCAGCAGTGAAGTAGCGGGGCGGCAAGAGACCCAGTACTTC. Translating it yields CASSEVAGRQETQYF.

The chain couples TRBV25-1 to TRBJ2-5; TRBD2 matches at 8 bases. The germline V gene encodes CDR1 MGHDK and CDR2 SYGVNS. This CDR3 has 14 residues. Trimming cost V 2 bases and J 4 bases; bases outside gene matches: 3. The CDR3 here is CASSEPAGVETQYF. The CDR3 region has the DNA TGTGCCAGCAGTGAACCAGCGGGGGTAGAGACCCAGTACTTC.

The chain combines TRBV6-7 with TRBJ1-5, with 8 bases aligning to TRBD1. TRBV6-7 is identified as an open reading frame with a role that is uncertain. Trimming took 4 bases from V and 0 from J; bases not matched to a gene: 5. The CDR3 totals 16 residues. The CDR3 is CASSSRDRSSNQPQHF. CDR3 bases: TGTGCCAGCAGTTCTCGGGACAGGAGTAGCAATCAGCCCCAGCATTTT.

This rearrangement joins TRBV27 to TRBJ1-3; D is uncertain. The ends were cut back, 4 bases at V and 0 bases at J, with 7 bases in the middle. In germline, CDR1 is MNHEY, CDR2 SMNVEV (reference sequence). The CDR3 has 14 amino acids. The CDR3 DNA reads TGTGCCAGCAGTTCACGGGGCTCTGGAAACACCATATATTTT. It specifies CASSSRGSGNTIYF.

This clone was seen just once. The gene calls are TRBV5-1 and TRBJ1-1; 8 bases fit TRBD1. V was pared by 2 bases and J by 4 bases, with 4 bases of the junction left unmatched. This CDR3 region has 14 residues. Germline-derived CDR1 and CDR2 are SGHRS and YFSETQ. CDR3 in DNA: TGCGCCAGCAGCTTCGTACAGGGGGGCACTGAAGCTTTCTTT. It is translated as CASSFVQGGTEAFF.

The V call is TRBV7-3, the J call TRBJ2-1, with D tentatively TRBD2 (5 bases). Germline CDR1 and CDR2: SGHTA and FQGTGA. V was trimmed by 4 bases and J by 6 bases, leaving 7 bases between them. This CDR3 has 12 residues. CDR3 in amino acids: CASSYRGNEQFF. In DNA, the CDR3 is TGTGCCAGCAGCTACCGGGGCAATGAGCAGTTCTTC.

This clone was picked up one time. This sequence joins TRBV7-8 and TRBJ1-2; 10 bases are shared with TRBD1. This CDR3 contains 14 residues. J gave up 5 bases and V 5 bases, and 5 bases lay outside the gene matches. Germline V gene lookup returns CDR1 SGHVS and CDR2 FQNEAQ. CDR3 sequence reads: CASSGTGVEYGYTF. CDR3 sequence (DNA): TGTGCCAGCAGCGGGACAGGGGTCGAATATGGCTACACCTTC.

The V call is TRBV5-1, the J call TRBJ2-5; 9 bases are a match to TRBD1. Losses at the gene ends were 4 bases for V and 6 bases for J; bases not matched to a gene: 10. The CDR3 length is 15 residues. Germline V CDR1 and CDR2: SGHRS, YFSETQ. Written as DNA, the CDR3 is TGCGCCAGCAGCCACCGGGACAGGGATTTGAAGACCCAGTACTTC. Its protein is CASSHRDRDLKTQYF.

This clone appeared once. The chain carries TRBV30 and TRBJ1-2, with 8 bases identical to TRBD1. With 0 bases clipped from V and 2 bases from J, the junction kept 8 bases outside the gene matches. Germline V gene data show CDR1 as GTSNPN and CDR2 as SVGIG (reference sequence). The CDR3 has 16 amino acids. Written as DNA, the CDR3 is TGTGCCTGGAGTGTAGGCGTGACAGGGGAAAACTATGGCTACACCTTC. It translates to CAWSVGVTGENYGYTF.

CDR3 protein: CARTHAGGSTTQYF. CDR3 nucleotide sequence: TGCGCCAGGACCCACGCGGGGGGGAGCACGACCCAGTACTTC. This rearrangement joins TRBV5-1 to TRBJ2-5; 9 bases agree with TRBD2. Per the germline V gene, CDR1 is SGHRS and CDR2 is YFSETQ. The ends lost 8 bases at V and 7 bases at J; junction bases unmatched: 12. CDR3 length equals 14 residues.

This clone was observed once. The gene calls are TRBV28 and TRBJ1-3; 9 nucleotides align to TRBD1. Trimming cost V 4 bases and J 4 bases; bases outside gene matches: 14. Germline V gene sequence: CDR1 MDHEN, CDR2 SYDVKM. CDR3 length equals 18 residues. Here the CDR3 reads CASSSPQGALPGGNTIYF. The CDR3, as DNA: TGTGCCAGCAGTTCACCACAGGGGGCATTACCGGGGGGAAACACCATATATTTT.

The chain employs TRBV7-2 and TRBJ2-7; D uncertain. V lost 3 bases, J lost 0 bases, and 12 bases lay in between. The CDR3 is 15 residues long. CDR1 SGHTA and CDR2 FQGNSA come from the germline V gene. CDR3 loop: CASSFSPSSSYEQYF. The CDR3 coding sequence is TGTGCCAGCAGCTTTAGCCCCTCAAGCTCCTACGAGCAGTACTTC.

The genes are TRBV5-1 and TRBJ2-6; unclear D gene. Germline values: CDR1 SGHRS, CDR2 YFSETQ. V lost 1 base, J lost 0 bases, and 20 bases lay in between. CDR3 size: 20 residues. CDR3 region: CASSLPLQRSGLSGANVLTF. CDR3 DNA sequence: TGCGCCAGCAGCTTGCCCCTACAGAGATCTGGCCTCTCTGGGGCCAACGTCCTGACTTTC.

The V call is TRBV7-9, the J call TRBJ2-1; D is perhaps TRBD1 (5 bases). CDR1 is SEHNR, CDR2 FQNEAQ, per germline (reference sequence). This CDR3 is built from 15 residues. Trimming took off 3 bases at V and 3 bases at J, with 12 bases between the two ends. CDR3 DNA sequence: TGTGCCAGCAGCTTCCAGGGAACGCACTACAATGAGCAGTTCTTC. Amino acid sequence: CASSFQGTHYNEQFF.

This clone was counted a single time. The chain recombines TRBV9 with TRBJ1-6, with D possibly matching TRBD1 (5 bases). The V end lost 3 bases, the J end lost 4 bases, and 14 bases lay between the germline ends. This CDR3 has 16 amino acids. Germline V CDR1 and CDR2: SGDLS, YYNGEE. CDR3 sequence (DNA): TGTGCCAGCAGCGACCGACAGTTACTTTATAATTCACCCCTCCACTTT. Protein product: CASSDRQLLYNSPLHF.

The chain has TRBV27 and TRBJ2-7, with D perhaps matching TRBD1 (5 bases). Germline CDR1 is MNHEY and CDR2 is SMNVEV (reference sequence). The CDR3 totals 12 residues. V dropped 6 bases and J dropped 0 bases, with 6 bases sitting between them. CDR3 DNA: TGTGCCAGCAGGGACAACTCCTACGAGCAGTACTTC. Translating gives CASRDNSYEQYF.

V usage is TRBV6-5 and J usage is TRBJ1-1; D possibly corresponds to TRBD1 (5 bases). V was shortened by 7 bases and J by 3 bases, with 15 bases between the two germline ends. Germline lookup yields CDR1 MNHEY and CDR2 SVGAGI. The CDR3 sequence is 14 residues long. In DNA form, the CDR3 reads TGTGCCAGCAACTCGTTTCAGGGTGACACTGAAGCTTTCTTT. Amino acids: CASNSFQGDTEAFF.

The chain uses TRBV2 and TRBJ1-6; no clear D gene. The CDR3 sequence is 13 residues long. Germline V gene lookup returns CDR1 SNHLY and CDR2 FYNNEI. Trimming stripped 4 bases from V and 7 bases from J, with 8 bases between. The CDR3 DNA sequence: TGTGCCAGCAGTGTGCAGTTAAATTCACCCCTCCACTTT. Protein sequence: CASSVQLNSPLHF.